Shown below are 5 T cell receptor beta chains from a single sample sequenced in a study of cytomegalovirus exposure and HLA in healthy donors. Assay: immunoSEQ multiplex PCR; the TCRdb copy retains only in-frame clones and omits some. The data contain some 250,000 clones, less than 95% of them singletons. Sequencing used PBMCs. The receptor source for this set is a woman aged 30 to 39 in good health and CMV-seronegative.

The gene calls are TRBV7-3 and TRBJ2-1, with D possibly TRBD2 on 6 matching bases. V gave up 5 bases and J gave up 5 bases, with 13 bases separating them. CDR3 length: 14 amino acids. Germline V lookup: CDR1 SGHTA, CDR2 FQGTGA. This CDR3 reads CASSLLGGDNEQFF. CDR3 in DNA: TGTGCCAGCAGCCTCTTGGGGGGTGACAATGAGCAGTTCTTC.

This chain links TRBV19 with TRBJ2-1, with TRBD1 identical over 8 bases. The CDR3 length is 17 residues. Germline CDR1 and CDR2: LNHDA and SQIVND (reference sequence). V was pared by 4 bases and J by 4 bases, with 12 bases of the junction left unmatched. Written as DNA, the CDR3 is TGTGCCAGTAGTAAATTGACGACAGGGGCCGGGTACAATGAGCAGTTCTTC. Residues: CASSKLTTGAGYNEQFF. The full variable domain, its missing parts supplied by reference TRBV19 and TRBJ2-1, is DGGITQSPKYLFRKEGQNVTLSCEQNLNHDAMYWYRQDPGQGLRLIYYSQIVNDFQKGDIAEGYSVSREKKESFPLTVTSAQKNPTAFYLCASSKLTTGAGYNEQFFGPGTRLTVL.

The V call is TRBV11-2, the J call TRBJ2-3, with no clear D. Trimming took 5 bases from V and 4 from J, leaving 10 bases between them. Germline V gives CDR1 SGHAT, CDR2 FQNNGV. The CDR3 runs to 13 residues. CDR3 in amino acids: CASSRGIADTQYF. CDR3 coding DNA: TGTGCCAGCAGCCGAGGAATTGCAGATACGCAGTATTTT.

The chain has TRBV10-3 and TRBJ2-7, with D possibly being TRBD2 (7 bases). Germline V gene lookup returns CDR1 ENHRY and CDR2 SYGVKD. V lost 6 bases and J 1 base, leaving 19 bases between the germline ends. The CDR3 loop spans 16 amino acids. CDR3 region: CAISQVLRGHSYEQYF. CDR3 bases: TGTGCCATCAGCCAAGTTCTGCGGGGGCATTCCTACGAGCAGTACTTC.

J is TRBJ2-7 and V is TRBV5-1; 9 bases are shared with TRBD1. V shed 7 bases and J 7 bases; nucleotides not matched to a gene: 18. Looked up from germline, CDR1 is SGHRS and CDR2 is YFSETQ. The CDR3 sequence is 16 residues long. This chain's CDR3 is CASGLYSGTGLGEQYF. CDR3 nucleotide sequence: TGCGCCAGCGGTCTATACTCCGGGACAGGGTTGGGTGAGCAGTACTTC.